The rows below give T cell receptor beta chains drawn from one sample of a study of cytomegalovirus exposure and HLA in healthy donors. Libraries were prepared by immunoSEQ multiplex PCR; TCRdb keeps only in-frame clonotypes and omits some of them. Recorded for this sample: 49,000 or so clones. The sample taken for sequencing was PBMCs. Receptors originate from a man aged 35-49 years in good health and CMV-seropositive. CDR3s include the opening cysteine and the closing phenylalanine or tryptophan. A D gene is named only where the DNA matches it firmly.

cdr3_length,j_call,d_call,v_call,cdr3_nt,cdr3_aa
13,TRBJ1-1,TRBD1,TRBV5-8,TGTGCCAGCAGCCGCGGACAGGGCACTGAAGCTTTCTTT,CASSRGQGTEAFF
13,TRBJ1-4,.,TRBV19,TGTGCCAGTAGTATGCCCGGGGGTGAAAAACTGTTTTTT,CASSMPGGEKLFF
14,TRBJ2-5,TRBD1,TRBV15,TGTGCCACCAGCACCGGACAGGGTAGGGAGACCCAGTACTTC,CATSTGQGRETQYF
14,TRBJ2-7,TRBD2,TRBV28,TGTGCCAGCAGTTTAAGGACTAGCGGGACTGAGCAGTACTTC,CASSLRTSGTEQYF
15,TRBJ1-6,TRBD1,TRBV28,TGTGCCAGCAGAATGTCCGGGACAGGCATTTCACCCCTCCACTTT,CASRMSGTGISPLHF
16,TRBJ2-6,TRBD1,TRBV30,TGTGCCTGGACGGGACAGTTATACTCTGGGGCCAACGTCCTGACTTTC,CAWTGQLYSGANVLTF
14,TRBJ2-7,TRBD1,TRBV18,TGTGCCAGCTCTCCCGGGACAGGGACGTACGAGCAGTACTTC,CASSPGTGTYEQYF
13,TRBJ2-5,.,TRBV5-6,TGTGCCAGCAGCTATGGACTGGTGGAGACCCAGTACTTC,CASSYGLVETQYF
22,TRBJ1-1,TRBD1,TRBV18,TGTGCCAGCTCTTCACCTTTCCGGGGACAGGGGGCATTTGGGGGCATTAACACTGAAGCTTTCTTT,CASSSPFRGQGAFGGINTEAFF
15,TRBJ1-1,.,TRBV29-1,TGCAGCGTTCAAGCGGCGGGCAGAACTAACACTGAAGCTTTCTTT,CSVQAAGRTNTEAFF
13,TRBJ1-2,TRBD1,TRBV9,TGTGCCAGCAGCGCGGACAGGAACGATGGCTACACCTTC,CASSADRNDGYTF
17,TRBJ1-4,.,TRBV5-1,TGCGCCAGCAGCTTGGGGCTGACCTGGGGGGATAATGAAAAACTGTTTTTT,CASSLGLTWGDNEKLFF
16,TRBJ2-6,.,TRBV9,TGTGCCAGCAGCCCTGCTCTAGTTTCTGGGGCCAACGTCCTGACTTTC,CASSPALVSGANVLTF
17,TRBJ2-5,TRBD1,TRBV4-3,TGCGCCAGCAGCCAAGATGTACGGCCAGGGGGCCAAGAGACCCAGTACTTC,CASSQDVRPGGQETQYF
14,TRBJ2-7,TRBD1,TRBV5-1,TGCGCCAGCGGCCTACAGGGGGCGAACAACGAGCAGTACTTC,CASGLQGANNEQYF
17,TRBJ2-7,TRBD2,TRBV5-6,TGTGCCAGCAGCCTCTTTGGGTCTAGCGGGGCCCAATACGAGCAGTACTTC,CASSLFGSSGAQYEQYF
17,TRBJ2-1,TRBD2,TRBV11-2,TGTGCCAGCAGCTTAAGAGGTTACGGACTAGCTAGAGATGAGCAGTTCTTC,CASSLRGYGLARDEQFF
16,TRBJ2-7,TRBD2,TRBV7-9,TGTGCCAGCAGCCCCACGAGTGCTAGCGGGGCCTACGAGCAGTACTTC,CASSPTSASGAYEQYF
15,TRBJ1-4,TRBD1,TRBV7-9,TGTGCCAGCAGCCACACCGGGACAGGGGGGGAAAAACTGTTTTTT,CASSHTGTGGEKLFF
16,TRBJ2-3,TRBD2,TRBV5-6,TGTGCCAGCAGCCCCGGACTAGCGAGAAGTACAGATACGCAGTATTTT,CASSPGLARSTDTQYF
14,TRBJ1-6,TRBD1,TRBV28,TGTGCCAGCAGTTTCCACAGGGGGAATTCACCCCTCCACTTT,CASSFHRGNSPLHF
13,TRBJ1-1,.,TRBV6-1,TGTGCCAGCAAGCTTCAGGAGAACACTGAAGCTTTCTTT,CASKLQENTEAFF
11,TRBJ2-7,.,TRBV5-6,TGTGCCAGCAGCCTAGGACGGGGGGCGTACTTC,CASSLGRGAYF
15,TRBJ2-5,.,TRBV27,TGTGCCAGCAGCCTAACGGTGAGGAATTTAGAGACCCAGTACTTC,CASSLTVRNLETQYF
16,TRBJ2-1,TRBD2,TRBV27,TGTGCCAGCAGAGAGCCCCGGGGACTAGCGGGAGCTGAGCAGTTCTTC,CASREPRGLAGAEQFF
15,TRBJ2-5,TRBD1,TRBV7-3,TGTGCCAGCAGCAACAGGGGGCGAGACCAAGAGACCCAGTACTTC,CASSNRGRDQETQYF
13,TRBJ1-5,TRBD1,TRBV10-2,TGCGCCAGCCGGGACAGGGAGGATCAGCCCCAGCATTTT,CASRDREDQPQHF
17,TRBJ2-1,.,TRBV7-7,TGTGCTAGCAGCTTAGGGGTAACGCGGACAACCCTCAATGAGCAGTTCTTC,CASSLGVTRTTLNEQFF
14,TRBJ2-7,TRBD2,TRBV5-1,TGCGCCAGCAGCTCTGGGACTAGCGGCTACGAGCAGTACTTC,CASSSGTSGYEQYF
15,TRBJ2-1,TRBD2,TRBV4-2,TGTGCCAGCAGCCGAGCGGGAGGCGTCGAGGATGAGCAGTTCTTC,CASSRAGGVEDEQFF
15,TRBJ2-7,.,TRBV4-3,TGCGCCAGCAGCCAGGCCCGACAGGCTACCTACGAGCAGTACTTC,CASSQARQATYEQYF
15,TRBJ2-7,.,TRBV14,TGTGCCAGCAGCCAACTTCGAGGGATGGGGTACGAGCAGTACTTC,CASSQLRGMGYEQYF
15,TRBJ1-2,TRBD1,TRBV6-5,TGTGCCAGCAGTTCACCGGGACAGGGGGATTCTGGCTACACCTTC,CASSSPGQGDSGYTF